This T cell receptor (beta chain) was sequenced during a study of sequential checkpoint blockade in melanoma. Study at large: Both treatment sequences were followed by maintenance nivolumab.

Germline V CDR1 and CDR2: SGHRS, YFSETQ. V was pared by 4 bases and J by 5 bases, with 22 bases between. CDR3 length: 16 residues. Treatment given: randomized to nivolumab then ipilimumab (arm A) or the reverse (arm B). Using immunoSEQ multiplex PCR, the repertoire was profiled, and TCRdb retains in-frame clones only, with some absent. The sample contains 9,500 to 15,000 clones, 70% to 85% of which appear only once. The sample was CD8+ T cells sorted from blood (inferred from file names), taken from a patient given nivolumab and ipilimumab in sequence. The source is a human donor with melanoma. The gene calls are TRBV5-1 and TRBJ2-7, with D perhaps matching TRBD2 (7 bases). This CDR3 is CASSNAGAGPYHEQYF. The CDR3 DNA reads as TGCGCCAGCAGCAATGCGGGGGCTGGACCTTACCACGAGCAGTACTTC.